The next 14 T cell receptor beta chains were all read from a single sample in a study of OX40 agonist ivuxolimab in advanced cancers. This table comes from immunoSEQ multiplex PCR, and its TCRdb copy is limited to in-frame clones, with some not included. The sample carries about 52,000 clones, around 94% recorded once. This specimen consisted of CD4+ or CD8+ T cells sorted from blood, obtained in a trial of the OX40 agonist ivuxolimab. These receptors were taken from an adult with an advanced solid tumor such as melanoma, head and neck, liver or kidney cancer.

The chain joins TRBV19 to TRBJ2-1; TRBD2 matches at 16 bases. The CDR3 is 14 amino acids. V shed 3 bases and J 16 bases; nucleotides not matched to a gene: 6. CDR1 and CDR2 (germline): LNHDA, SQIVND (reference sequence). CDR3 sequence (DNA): TGTGCCAGTAGTATGGGGACTAGCGGGAGGGCCGCTTTCTTC. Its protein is CASSMGTSGRAAFF.

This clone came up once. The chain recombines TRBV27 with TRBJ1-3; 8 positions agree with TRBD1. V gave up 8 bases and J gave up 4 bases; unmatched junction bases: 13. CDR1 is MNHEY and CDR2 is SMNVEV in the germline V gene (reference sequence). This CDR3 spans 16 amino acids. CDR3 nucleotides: TGTGCCAGCGGAGGGACAGGTTGGATCACAGGAAACACCATATATTTT. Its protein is CASGGTGWITGNTIYF.

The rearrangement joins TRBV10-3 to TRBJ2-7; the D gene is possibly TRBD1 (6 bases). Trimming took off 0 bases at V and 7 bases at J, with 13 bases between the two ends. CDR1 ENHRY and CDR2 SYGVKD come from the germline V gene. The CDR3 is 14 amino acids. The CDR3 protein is CAISESMQGGEQYF. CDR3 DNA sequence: TGTGCCATCAGTGAGTCGATGCAAGGGGGTGAGCAGTACTTC.

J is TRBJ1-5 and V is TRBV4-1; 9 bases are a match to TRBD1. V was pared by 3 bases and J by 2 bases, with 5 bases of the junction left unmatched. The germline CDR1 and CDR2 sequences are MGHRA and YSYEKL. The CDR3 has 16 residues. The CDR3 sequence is CASSHPQGAGNQPQHF. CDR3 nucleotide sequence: TGCGCCAGCAGCCATCCACAGGGGGCTGGCAATCAGCCCCAGCATTTT.

The CDR3: CASSPDYQETQYF. The DNA of the CDR3 is TGTGCCAGCAGCCCCGACTACCAAGAGACCCAGTACTTC. This rearrangement joins TRBV6-6 to TRBJ2-5, with no clear D. This CDR3 contains 13 residues. Germline V gene lookup returns CDR1 MNHNY and CDR2 SVGAGI (reference sequence). Trimming took 6 bases from V and 0 from J, leaving 8 bases between them.

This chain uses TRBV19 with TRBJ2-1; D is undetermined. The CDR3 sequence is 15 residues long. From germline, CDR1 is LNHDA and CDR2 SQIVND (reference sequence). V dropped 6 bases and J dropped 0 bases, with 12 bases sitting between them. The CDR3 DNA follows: TGTGCCAGTAGGGGGATCTCAAGCTCCTACAATGAGCAGTTCTTC. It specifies CASRGISSSYNEQFF.

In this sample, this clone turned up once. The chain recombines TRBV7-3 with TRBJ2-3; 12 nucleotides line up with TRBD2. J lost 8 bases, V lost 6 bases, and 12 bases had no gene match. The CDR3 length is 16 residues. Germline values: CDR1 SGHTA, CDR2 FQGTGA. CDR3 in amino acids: CASRRTSGNSLPTQYF. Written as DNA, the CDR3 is TGTGCCAGCAGGCGGACTAGCGGGAACTCCCTGCCTACGCAGTATTTT.

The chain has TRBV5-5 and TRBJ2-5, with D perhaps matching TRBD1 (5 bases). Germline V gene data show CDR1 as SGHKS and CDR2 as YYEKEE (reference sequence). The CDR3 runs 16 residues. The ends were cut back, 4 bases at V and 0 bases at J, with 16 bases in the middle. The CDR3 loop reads CASSPYLKGDQETQYF. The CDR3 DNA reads TGTGCCAGCAGCCCGTACCTCAAAGGGGACCAAGAGACCCAGTACTTC.

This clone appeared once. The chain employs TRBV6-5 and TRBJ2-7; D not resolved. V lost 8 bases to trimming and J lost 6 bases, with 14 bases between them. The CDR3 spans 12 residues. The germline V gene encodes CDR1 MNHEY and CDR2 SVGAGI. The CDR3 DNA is TGTGCCAGCGGCAGTGAGATGCGCGAGCAGTACTTC. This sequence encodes CASGSEMREQYF.

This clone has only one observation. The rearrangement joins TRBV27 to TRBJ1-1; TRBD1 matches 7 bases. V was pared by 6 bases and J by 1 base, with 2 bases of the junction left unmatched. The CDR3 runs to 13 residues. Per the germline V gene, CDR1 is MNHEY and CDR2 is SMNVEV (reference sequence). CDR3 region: CASSRTGNTEAFF. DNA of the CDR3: TGTGCCAGCAGCCGGACAGGGAACACTGAAGCTTTCTTT.

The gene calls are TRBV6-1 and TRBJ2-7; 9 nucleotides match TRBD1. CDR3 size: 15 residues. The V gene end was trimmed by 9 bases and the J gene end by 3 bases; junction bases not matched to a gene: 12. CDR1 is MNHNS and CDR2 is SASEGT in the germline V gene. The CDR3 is CASESGTGLIYEQYF. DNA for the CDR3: TGTGCCAGTGAATCCGGGACAGGGCTTATCTACGAGCAGTACTTC.

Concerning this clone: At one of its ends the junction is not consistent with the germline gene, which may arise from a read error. The chain's CDR3 is CASSATGQASF. CDR3 bases: TGTGCCAGTAGTGCCACGGGACAGGCGTCCTTC. The chain couples TRBV19 to TRBJ1-2; TRBD1 agrees at 8 bases. Germline V lookup: CDR1 LNHDA, CDR2 SQIVND (reference sequence). The CDR3 extends over 11 amino acids.

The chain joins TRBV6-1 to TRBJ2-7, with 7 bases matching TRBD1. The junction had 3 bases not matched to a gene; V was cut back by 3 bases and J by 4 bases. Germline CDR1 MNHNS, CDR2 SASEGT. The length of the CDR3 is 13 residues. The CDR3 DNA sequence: TGTGCCAGCAGTGAGCTACAGGGGTACGAGCAGTACTTC. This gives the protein CASSELQGYEQYF.

In nucleotides, the CDR3 is TGTGCCAGCAGCCCACGCCCACAGGGGGGTGACGAAAAACTGTTTTTT. This encodes CASSPRPQGGDEKLFF. This chain connects TRBV7-8 to TRBJ1-4, with TRBD1 matching over 8 bases. CDR3 length: 16 residues. The V gene's germline CDR1 is SGHVS and CDR2 FQNEAQ. The J segment lost 8 bases and the V segment lost 5 bases, leaving 13 bases of the junction unmatched.